These 22 T cell receptor beta chains were all obtained from the same sample, sequenced in a study of CD8 T cells in Susac syndrome. With random hexamers, 0.5 to 1 ug RNA was reverse transcribed. A single record per CDR3 protein comes from TCRdb applying MiXCR to the immunoSEQ multiplex PCR reads. Of 150,000 or so distinct CDR3 sequences in the sample, 92% were seen once. What was sequenced was CD4+ T cells from PBMCs. The receptors stem from a human donor in good health.

This clonotype has just one count. DNA for the CDR3: TGTGCCAGCACTGGCAGGTTGCAAGGCGAGCAGTACTTC. It is translated as CASTGRLQGEQYF. The chain uses TRBV2 and TRBJ2-7; no firm D call. The CDR3 length is 13 residues. The V end lost 7 bases, the J end lost 6 bases, and 16 bases lay between the germline ends. Germline V lookup: CDR1 SNHLY, CDR2 FYNNEI.

V gene TRBV6-4 combines with J gene TRBJ2-2; D may correspond to TRBD1 or TRBD2 (6 bases each). Germline CDR1 and CDR2: MRHNA and SNTAGT. The length of the CDR3 is 16 residues. Trimming removed 2 bases from V and 4 bases from J, with 14 bases in between. This CDR3 is CASSDRAGQITGELFF. The CDR3 coding sequence is TGTGCCAGCAGTGACAGGGCGGGACAAATCACCGGGGAGCTGTTTTTT.

The genes are TRBV5-4 and TRBJ2-5; possibly TRBD1 for D (6 bases). Trimming removed 4 bases from V and 1 base from J, with 11 bases in between. CDR3 length equals 14 residues. Germline CDR1 reads SGHNT; CDR2 reads YYREEE (reference sequence). The CDR3 sequence: CASSPGTLQETQYF. The CDR3 coding sequence is TGTGCCAGCAGCCCGGGGACACTCCAAGAGACCCAGTACTTC. Full variable domain (outside the CDR3, taken from reference TRBV5-4 and TRBJ2-5): ETGVTQSPTHLIKTRGQQVTLRCSSQSGHNTVSWYQQALGQGPQFIFQYYREEENGRGNFPPRFSGLQFPNYSSELNVNALELDDSALYLCASSPGTLQETQYFGPGTRLLVL.

This rearrangement joins TRBV13 to TRBJ1-2; D perhaps matches TRBD1 (5 bases). The CDR3 spans 13 residues. The germline V and J ends were trimmed by 2 bases and 10 bases, with 14 bases remaining between them. CDR1 and CDR2 from the germline V gene are PRHDT and FYEKMQ (reference sequence). The CDR3 spells CASSLTPRGVYTF. The CDR3 bases are TGTGCCAGCAGCTTAACACCGAGGGGCGTCTACACCTTC.

The rearrangement links TRBV6-1 to TRBJ2-3; the D call may be TRBD1 or TRBD2 (5 bases each). CDR3 length: 14 amino acids. CDR1 and CDR2 (germline): MNHNS, SASEGT. The germline V and J ends were trimmed by 7 bases and 4 bases, with 15 bases remaining between them. In DNA form, the CDR3 reads TGTGCCAGCAATAGGGACCCGAGACCAGATACGCAGTATTTT. Its translation is CASNRDPRPDTQYF.

J is TRBJ2-2 and V is TRBV5-1, with unresolved D. Trimming left V 0 bases short and J 3 bases short, with 9 bases between. The CDR3 runs to 15 residues. Germline V lookup: CDR1 SGHRS, CDR2 YFSETQ. As DNA, the CDR3 is TGCGCCAGCAGCTTGGCGGCCAGCGACACCGGGGAGCTGTTTTTT. Residues: CASSLAASDTGELFF.

The CDR3 protein is CAWSVQAYNEQFF. DNA for the CDR3: TGTGCCTGGAGTGTACAGGCATACAATGAGCAGTTCTTC. The genes are TRBV30 and TRBJ2-1; D possibly corresponds to TRBD1 (5 bases). Trimming removed 0 bases from V and 4 bases from J, with 7 bases in between. Germline V gene sequence: CDR1 GTSNPN, CDR2 SVGIG (reference sequence). The CDR3 has 13 residues.

The CDR3 reads CANTPGHSGNTEAFF. In DNA, the CDR3 is TGTGCCAATACTCCGGGACATTCGGGGAACACTGAAGCTTTCTTT. The chain has TRBV6-1 and TRBJ1-1, with D tentatively TRBD1 (6 bases). With 10 bases removed from V and 1 base from J, the gap between germline ends came to 19 bases. Germline CDR1 is MNHNS and CDR2 is SASEGT. This CDR3 is built from 15 residues.

This chain links TRBV6-1 with TRBJ2-1; the D is unclear. CDR3 size: 12 residues. Germline V CDR1 and CDR2: MNHNS, SASEGT. Deletions cut 3 bases from V and 8 bases from J, with 8 bases between. The CDR3 sequence is CASSDKDDEQFF. The CDR3 DNA follows: TGTGCCAGCAGTGACAAAGATGATGAGCAGTTCTTC.

The table lists this clonotype with a few counts. The chain couples TRBV29-1 to TRBJ2-7, with 12 bases that match TRBD1. Germline loops: CDR1 SQVTM, CDR2 ANQGSEA. V lost 7 bases and J lost 6; bases outside the gene matches: 13. This CDR3 has 15 residues. The CDR3 nucleotides read TGCAGCGCCAAATCAGCCGGGACAGGGGGCGTCGAGCAGTACTTC. Its translation is CSAKSAGTGGVEQYF.

The J gene is TRBJ1-2, the V gene TRBV3-1, with D maybe TRBD1 (5 bases). Per germline, CDR1 LGHDT and CDR2 YNNKEL (reference sequence). The CDR3 totals 14 residues. The V and J ends lost 0 bases and 6 bases respectively, with 11 bases between them. DNA of the CDR3: TGTGCCAGCAGCCAAGATTGGGGCTCGGATGGCTACACCTTC. The encoded protein is CASSQDWGSDGYTF. The full variable domain, in which reference TRBV3-1 and TRBJ1-2 provide the parts outside the CDR3, is DTAVSQTPKYLVTQMGNDKSIKCEQNLGHDTMYWYKQDSKKFLKIMFSYNNKELIINETVPNRFSPKSPDKAHLNLHINSLELGDSAVYFCASSQDWGSDGYTFGSGTRLTVV.

The V and J genes are TRBV3-1 and TRBJ2-7; 7 bases align to TRBD2. With V trimmed by 4 bases and J by 6 bases, 12 bases remained unmatched. Germline V gene data show CDR1 as LGHDT and CDR2 as YNNKEL (reference sequence). The CDR3 sequence is 15 residues long. CDR3 nucleotide sequence: TGTGCCAGCAGCCTCCCGGGGAGCGGGATGGGCGAGCAGTACTTC. As protein: CASSLPGSGMGEQYF.

V gene TRBV7-9 combines with J gene TRBJ1-1; no definite D call. Germline V gene sequence: CDR1 SEHNR, CDR2 FQNEAQ (reference sequence). V lost 4 bases to trimming and J lost 7 bases, with 16 bases between them. The CDR3 runs 14 residues. The CDR3 DNA follows: TGTGCCAGCAGCTCTTCTGGATCGGAGATTGAAGCTTTCTTT. This codes for CASSSSGSEIEAFF.

In this sample, this clonotype turned up once. This chain uses TRBV12-3 or TRBV12-4 with TRBJ1-2, with TRBD1 matching 10 bases. Losses at the gene ends were 5 bases for V and 8 bases for J; bases not matched to a gene: 11. CDR3 length equals 15 residues. The DNA for the CDR3 is TGTGCCAGCAGTGTCTCCGGGACAGGGGTGCCGGGCTACACCTTC. It encodes CASSVSGTGVPGYTF.

The gene calls are TRBV6-1 and TRBJ2-7, with 9 positions matching TRBD2. J was trimmed by 1 base and V by 0 bases; bases with no gene match: 4. This CDR3 has 16 residues. Looked up from germline, CDR1 is MNHNS and CDR2 is SASEGT. In nucleotides, the CDR3 is TGTGCCAGCAGTGAAGCTTCGACTAGCGGATCCTACGAGCAGTACTTC. The encoded protein is CASSEASTSGSYEQYF.

The genes are TRBV28 and TRBJ1-2, with unresolved D. CDR3 length: 15 amino acids. Germline V lookup: CDR1 MDHEN, CDR2 SYDVKM. V was pared by 4 bases and J by 5 bases, with 17 bases between. The CDR3: CASSSSDGRLYGYTF. DNA for the CDR3: TGTGCCAGCAGTTCGTCTGACGGACGGCTTTATGGCTACACCTTC.

The chain is built from TRBV3-1 and TRBJ2-4; 8 nucleotides line up with TRBD2. This CDR3 contains 17 residues. Germline values: CDR1 LGHDT, CDR2 YNNKEL (reference sequence). V was pared by 4 bases and J by 1 base, with 9 bases of the junction left unmatched. This CDR3 is CASSPIVAGLAKNIQYF. The CDR3 nucleotides are TGTGCCAGCAGCCCCATTGTAGCGGGGTTGGCCAAAAACATTCAGTACTTC. Full variable domain (rest looked up from reference TRBV3-1 and TRBJ2-4): DTAVSQTPKYLVTQMGNDKSIKCEQNLGHDTMYWYKQDSKKFLKIMFSYNNKELIINETVPNRFSPKSPDKAHLNLHINSLELGDSAVYFCASSPIVAGLAKNIQYFGAGTRLSVL.

The chain has TRBV30 and TRBJ1-5, with D possibly being TRBD1 (6 bases). CDR1 and CDR2 (germline): GTSNPN, SVGIG (reference sequence). This CDR3 spans 15 amino acids. The V end lost 2 bases, the J end lost 6 bases, and 17 bases lay between the germline ends. CDR3 sequence: CAWSQGQGQVQPQHF. The CDR3 DNA is TGTGCCTGGAGTCAGGGACAAGGACAAGTTCAGCCCCAGCATTTT.

V and J are TRBV29-1 and TRBJ1-2; D is undetermined. Germline CDR1 SQVTM, CDR2 ANQGSEA. V was trimmed by 5 bases and J by 1 base, leaving 11 bases between them. There are 13 residues in the CDR3. DNA of the CDR3: TGCAGCGTTCGTGCTCGCTTTAACTATGGCTACACCTTC. Encoded protein: CSVRARFNYGYTF. The whole variable domain, filled in from reference TRBV29-1 and TRBJ1-2, reads SAVISQKPSRDICQRGTSLTIQCQVDSQVTMMFWYRQQPGQSLTLIATANQGSEATYESGFVIDKFPISRPNLTFSTLTVSNMSPEDSSIYLCSVRARFNYGYTFGSGTRLTVV.

This chain uses TRBV6-2 or TRBV6-3 with TRBJ2-1, with no clear D. The CDR3 is 16 residues long. V was trimmed by 4 bases and J by 2 bases, leaving 15 bases between them. Germline V gives CDR1 MNHEY, CDR2 SVGEGT. Here the CDR3 reads CASSSGDFPPYNEQFF. The CDR3 DNA sequence: TGTGCCAGCAGTTCCGGAGACTTCCCTCCCTACAATGAGCAGTTCTTC.

The rearrangement links TRBV5-6 to TRBJ1-1; 9 bases agree with TRBD1. Germline V gene data show CDR1 as SGHDT and CDR2 as YYEEEE. V lost 4 bases, J lost 3 bases, and 7 bases stayed unmatched. The CDR3 is made up of 15 amino acids. In nucleotides, the CDR3 is TGTGCCAGCAGCCAAGTGACAGGGGGGGACACTGAAGCTTTCTTT. Translating gives CASSQVTGGDTEAFF.

The V and J genes are TRBV5-1 and TRBJ2-3, with D tentatively TRBD1 (5 bases). The V gene lost 0 bases and the J gene lost 2 bases, with 10 bases spanning the gap. The germline CDR1 and CDR2 sequences are SGHRS and YFSETQ. The CDR3 loop spans 15 amino acids. The DNA for the CDR3 is TGCGCCAGCAGCTTGGGTTCAGGACACACAGATACGCAGTATTTT. Protein: CASSLGSGHTDTQYF.